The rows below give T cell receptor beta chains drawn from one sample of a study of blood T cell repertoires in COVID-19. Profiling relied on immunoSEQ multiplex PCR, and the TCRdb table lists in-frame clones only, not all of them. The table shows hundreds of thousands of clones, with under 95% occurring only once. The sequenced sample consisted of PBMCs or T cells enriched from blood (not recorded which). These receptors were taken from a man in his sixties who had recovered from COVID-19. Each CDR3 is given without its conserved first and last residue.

cdr3_aa: ASSLSRQSYGYT; j_call: TRBJ1-2; v_call: TRBV5-6
cdr3_aa: ASSQIRVLRAGGVQETQY; j_call: TRBJ2-5; v_call: TRBV3-1/TRBV3-2
cdr3_aa: ASSEWGQGVGYT; j_call: TRBJ1-2; v_call: TRBV25-1
cdr3_aa: ASSKSPAGVRANEQF; j_call: TRBJ2-1; v_call: TRBV3-1/TRBV3-2
cdr3_aa: ASSQARGPSEKLF; j_call: TRBJ1-4; v_call: TRBV14
cdr3_aa: ASSPQGKGTEAF; j_call: TRBJ1-1; v_call: TRBV7-2
cdr3_aa: ASSLLDGRGTGELF; j_call: TRBJ2-2; v_call: TRBV5-6
cdr3_aa: ASSQDRVGREQY; j_call: TRBJ2-7; v_call: TRBV7-8
cdr3_aa: ASSQSQYNSPLH; j_call: TRBJ1-6; v_call: TRBV4-3
cdr3_aa: ASRSTGGLQETQY; j_call: TRBJ2-5; v_call: TRBV27
cdr3_aa: ASSPTSEYEQY; j_call: TRBJ2-7; v_call: TRBV18
cdr3_aa: ASSFRSGGTEAF; j_call: TRBJ1-1; v_call: TRBV27
cdr3_aa: ASSAWGEAEKLF; j_call: TRBJ1-4; v_call: TRBV9
cdr3_aa: SAGTAYGYT; j_call: TRBJ1-2; v_call: TRBV20-1